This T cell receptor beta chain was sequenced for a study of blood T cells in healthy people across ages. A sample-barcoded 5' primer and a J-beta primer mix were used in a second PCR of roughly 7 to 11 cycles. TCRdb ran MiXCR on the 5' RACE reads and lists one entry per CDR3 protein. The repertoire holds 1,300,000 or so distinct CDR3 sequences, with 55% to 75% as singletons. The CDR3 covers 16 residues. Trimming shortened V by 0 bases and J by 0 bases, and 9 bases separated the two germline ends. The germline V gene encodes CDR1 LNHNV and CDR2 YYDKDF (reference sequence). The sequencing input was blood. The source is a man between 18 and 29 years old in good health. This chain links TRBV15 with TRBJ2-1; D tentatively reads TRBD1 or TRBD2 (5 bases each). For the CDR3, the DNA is TGTGCCACCAGCAGAGAGGGGACGGGCTCCTACAATGAGCAGTTCTTC. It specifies CATSREGTGSYNEQFF.